The 18 T cell receptor beta chains below were found in one sample sequenced in a study of cytomegalovirus exposure and HLA in healthy donors. The PCR contained 60 Vbeta and 13 Jbeta primers. TCRdb's table, derived via immunoSEQ multiplex PCR, lists solely in-frame clones and lacks some. The profile shows 94,000 or so clones, 70% to 80% of them singletons. The material sequenced was PBMCs. The receptors derive from a man aged 55 to 70 in good health and CMV-seronegative.

The chain uses TRBV5-4 and TRBJ2-7; a possible D gene is TRBD1 (5 bases). With 1 base removed from V and 6 bases from J, the gap between germline ends came to 17 bases. The germline V gene encodes CDR1 SGHNT and CDR2 YYREEE (reference sequence). The CDR3 contains 15 residues. CDR3 in amino acids: CASSLNLGASTEQYF. CDR3 bases: TGTGCCAGCAGCTTGAACTTAGGGGCCTCTACCGAGCAGTACTTC.

The genes are TRBV5-1 and TRBJ1-3, with D uncertain. CDR1 and CDR2 from the germline V gene are SGHRS and YFSETQ. V gave up 4 bases and J gave up 0 bases, with 11 bases separating them. This CDR3 has 15 residues. The CDR3 reads CASSLEGNSGNTIYF. The CDR3 nucleotides are TGCGCCAGCAGCCTCGAGGGCAACTCTGGAAACACCATATATTTT.

This chain uses TRBV7-2 with TRBJ1-2; 9 nucleotides agree with TRBD1. V shed 5 bases, J shed 10 bases, and the junction held 11 bases outside the gene matches. The CDR3 extends over 14 amino acids. In germline, CDR1 is SGHTA, CDR2 FQGNSA. The chain's CDR3 is CASSAEPDRGAYTF. The CDR3 DNA reads as TGTGCCAGCAGCGCGGAACCGGACAGGGGCGCCTACACCTTC.

V and J are TRBV19 and TRBJ1-5; 7 nucleotides agree with TRBD1. The CDR3 has 13 amino acids. CDR1 LNHDA and CDR2 SQIVND come from the germline V gene (reference sequence). V shed 5 bases, J shed 5 bases, and the junction held 3 bases outside the gene matches. In nucleotides, the CDR3 is TGTGCCAGTAGTGGAGGGGGCTATCAGCCCCAGCATTTT. Protein sequence: CASSGGGYQPQHF.

The genes are TRBV29-1 and TRBJ2-2, with TRBD2 matching over 8 bases. The germline CDR1 and CDR2 sequences are SQVTM and ANQGSEA. The CDR3 has 16 residues. J lost 3 bases, V lost 4 bases, and 10 bases had no gene match. CDR3 amino acids: CSVVPYAGGDTGELFF. The CDR3 bases are TGCAGCGTTGTACCCTATGCGGGGGGAGACACCGGGGAGCTGTTTTTT.

This clone occurred a few times. The chain uses TRBV25-1 and TRBJ1-1; the D gene is possibly TRBD1 (6 bases). The CDR3 length is 15 residues. Germline loops: CDR1 MGHDK, CDR2 SYGVNS. Trimming removed 4 bases at V and 3 bases at J, with 15 bases between. The DNA of the CDR3 is TGTGCCAGCAGTGGAGTACAGGGAGTAGACACTGAAGCTTTCTTT. Amino acid sequence: CASSGVQGVDTEAFF.

The chain joins TRBV13 to TRBJ1-3; 7 bases are shared with TRBD1. Germline V lookup: CDR1 PRHDT, CDR2 FYEKMQ (reference sequence). The J segment lost 0 bases and the V segment lost 3 bases, leaving 11 bases of the junction unmatched. This CDR3 comprises 18 residues. CDR3 protein: CASSFFGGQALSGNTIYF. CDR3 DNA sequence: TGTGCCAGCAGCTTCTTCGGTGGACAGGCGCTCTCTGGAAACACCATATATTTT.

The V call is TRBV29-1, the J call TRBJ2-5, with D maybe TRBD1 (6 bases). Germline V gene lookup returns CDR1 SQVTM and CDR2 ANQGSEA. The CDR3 totals 13 residues. V gave up 3 bases and J gave up 5 bases, with 13 bases separating them. The CDR3 DNA follows: TGCAGCGTTGATGGGCAGGGGAAGGAGACCCAGTACTTC. Residues: CSVDGQGKETQYF.

The chain combines TRBV28 with TRBJ2-1, with TRBD1 as a possible D gene (5 bases). The V end lost 6 bases, the J end lost 0 bases, and 15 bases lay between the germline ends. Per germline, CDR1 MDHEN and CDR2 SYDVKM. The CDR3 has 16 residues. The CDR3 bases are TGTGCCAGCAGCCAAACACAGGCCCCCTCCTACAATGAGCAGTTCTTC. It is translated as CASSQTQAPSYNEQFF.

The CDR3 is CASSSMTRIGMNTEAFF. The CDR3, as DNA: TGTGCCAGCAGTTCAATGACACGGATAGGCATGAACACTGAAGCTTTCTTT. This rearrangement joins TRBV27 to TRBJ1-1; D is undetermined. The CDR3 has 17 amino acids. From germline, CDR1 is MNHEY and CDR2 SMNVEV (reference sequence). V shed 4 bases and J shed 0 bases, with 18 bases lying between them.

Here the CDR3 reads CASSPQGANNYGYTF. The CDR3 DNA sequence: TGTGCCAGCAGTCCACAGGGGGCGAATAACTATGGCTACACCTTC. The chain links TRBV28 to TRBJ1-2; 9 bases are shared with TRBD1. The CDR3 runs 15 residues. The ends lost 5 bases at V and 1 base at J; junction bases unmatched: 5. In germline, CDR1 is MDHEN, CDR2 SYDVKM.

The chain couples TRBV7-9 to TRBJ2-5; D possibly corresponds to TRBD2 (6 bases). The J call may be in error: the DNA end matches TRBJ2-7 better. This CDR3 spans 12 amino acids. From germline, CDR1 is SEHNR and CDR2 FQNEAQ (reference sequence). The CDR3 bases are TGTGCCAGCAGCGCGGGGTCCGGCGAGCAGTACTTC. Protein sequence: CASSAGSGEQYF.

This sequence joins TRBV5-1 and TRBJ1-1; a possible D gene is TRBD1 (5 bases). The V end was cut by 0 bases, the J end by 0 bases, with 6 bases between. CDR1 and CDR2 (germline): SGHRS, YFSETQ. CDR3 length: 14 amino acids. CDR3 sequence: CASSLEGLNTEAFF. The CDR3 nucleotides read TGCGCCAGCAGCTTGGAGGGGTTGAACACTGAAGCTTTCTTT.

This chain links TRBV5-5 with TRBJ2-6; 8 bases match TRBD2. V was clipped by 4 bases and J by 1 base; unmatched bases: 7. Germline V gene lookup returns CDR1 SGHKS and CDR2 YYEKEE (reference sequence). The CDR3 loop spans 17 amino acids. CDR3 residues: CASSRGGSASGANVLTF. CDR3 in DNA: TGTGCCAGCAGCCGGGGGGGTAGTGCATCTGGGGCCAACGTCCTGACTTTC. Drawing the rest from reference TRBV5-5 and TRBJ2-6, the complete variable domain is DAGVTQSPTHLIKTRGQQVTLRCSPISGHKSVSWYQQVLGQGPQFIFQYYEKEERGRGNFPDRFSARQFPNYSSELNVNALLLGDSALYLCASSRGGSASGANVLTFGAGSRLTVL.

The genes are TRBV10-1 and TRBJ2-2; TRBD2 matches at 10 bases. The CDR3 spans 16 residues. Trimming at V came to 4 bases and at J to 1 base, leaving 3 bases not matched to a gene. The germline V gene encodes CDR1 WNHNN and CDR2 SYGVQD (reference sequence). CDR3 nucleotide sequence: TGCGCCAGCAGTGTGCTAGCGGGGGTGAACACCGGGGAGCTGTTTTTT. It specifies CASSVLAGVNTGELFF.

The chain is built from TRBV29-1 and TRBJ2-1; 8 bases match TRBD2. This CDR3 region has 14 residues. V shed 3 bases and J 9 bases; nucleotides not matched to a gene: 10. The germline V gene has CDR1 SQVTM and CDR2 ANQGSEA. Written as DNA, the CDR3 is TGCAGCGTTGATAGTAGCGGGGTGATCTCTGAGCAGTTCTTC. Encoded protein: CSVDSSGVISEQFF.

The CDR3 loop is CASSQFPGQGASEQYF. As DNA, the CDR3 is TGCGCCAGCAGCCAATTCCCGGGACAGGGGGCGAGCGAGCAGTACTTC. The chain combines TRBV4-3 with TRBJ2-7; 12 bases line up with TRBD1. CDR3 length: 16 residues. Germline V gene lookup returns CDR1 LGHNA and CDR2 YSLEER. V lost 2 bases to trimming and J lost 6 bases; unmatched junction nucleotides: 8.

This sequence joins TRBV5-1 and TRBJ2-3, with TRBD2 matching 7 bases. Germline assignment: CDR1 SGHRS and CDR2 YFSETQ. CDR3 length equals 16 residues. The trim removed 4 bases at V and 5 bases at J, leaving 13 bases unmatched. The DNA of the CDR3 is TGCGCCAGCAGCCGTGCCGGGACTACCAACATAGATACGCAGTATTTT. It translates to CASSRAGTTNIDTQYF. Filled out from reference TRBV5-1 and TRBJ2-3, the complete variable domain reads KAGVTQTPRYLIKTRGQQVTLSCSPISGHRSVSWYQQTPGQGLQFLFEYFSETQRNKGNFPGRFSGRQFSNSRSEMNVSTLELGDSALYLCASSRAGTTNIDTQYFGPGTRLTVL.